This passage covers 31 T cell receptor beta chains from one sample sequenced in a study of beta chain features in type 1 diabetes. Of the isolated RNA, all was reverse transcribed, and so the sequenced material was expressed TCRB transcripts. Clones were read by immunoSEQ multiplex PCR, and TCRdb kept only the in-frame ones, dropping some. In the table there are a few hundred thousand clones, 30% of which are singletons. The sequenced material came from naive CD4+ T cells from blood. The receptor source for this set is a man between 18 and 35 years old in good health.

The chain couples TRBV6-6 to TRBJ2-7; tentative D call: TRBD1 (5 bases). V was shortened by 9 bases and J by 3 bases, with 15 bases between the two germline ends. There are 13 residues in the CDR3. The germline gives CDR1 MNHNY, CDR2 SVGAGI (reference sequence). The CDR3 region has the DNA TGTGCCAGTCAGGGCCTTGGGAACTACGAGCAGTACTTC. It translates to CASQGLGNYEQYF.

This chain uses TRBV9 with TRBJ2-5; possibly TRBD1 for D (5 bases). The CDR3 totals 15 residues. CDR1 and CDR2 from the germline V gene are SGDLS and YYNGEE. V was pared by 2 bases and J by 1 base, with 12 bases between. CDR3 protein: CASSVEGAVQETQYF. CDR3 sequence (DNA): TGTGCCAGCAGCGTCGAAGGGGCAGTCCAAGAGACCCAGTACTTC.

The chain has TRBV14 and TRBJ1-1; the D gene is possibly TRBD1 (5 bases). V lost 2 bases, J lost 5 bases, and 15 bases lay in between. The CDR3 extends over 15 amino acids. The germline gives CDR1 SGHDN, CDR2 FVKESK. The CDR3: CASSQSRGLLTEAFF. The DNA of the CDR3 is TGTGCCAGCAGCCAAAGTCGGGGCTTATTAACTGAAGCTTTCTTT.

This sequence joins TRBV5-4 and TRBJ2-2, with TRBD1 identical over 8 bases. The trim removed 4 bases at V and 3 bases at J, leaving 2 bases unmatched. Germline V gene data show CDR1 as SGHNT and CDR2 as YYREEE (reference sequence). The CDR3 sequence is 14 residues long. CDR3 nucleotide sequence: TGTGCCAGCAGCCGACAGGGGTACACCGGGGAGCTGTTTTTT. This sequence encodes CASSRQGYTGELFF. Full variable domain (missing parts from reference TRBV5-4 and TRBJ2-2): ETGVTQSPTHLIKTRGQQVTLRCSSQSGHNTVSWYQQALGQGPQFIFQYYREEENGRGNFPPRFSGLQFPNYSSELNVNALELDDSALYLCASSRQGYTGELFFGEGSRLTVL.

The rearrangement uses TRBV2 and TRBJ2-6; 8 positions match TRBD1. Germline CDR1 is SNHLY and CDR2 is FYNNEI. The ends lost 7 bases at V and 13 bases at J; junction bases unmatched: 9. This CDR3 has 13 amino acids. The CDR3 region has the DNA TGTGCCAGCACCCAGACAGGGGATGATGTCCTGACTTTC. Translation gives CASTQTGDDVLTF.

CDR3 loop: CASSATGAKLNIQYF. In DNA, the CDR3 is TGTGCCAGCAGTGCCACAGGGGCCAAGCTTAACATTCAGTACTTC. This chain connects TRBV25-1 to TRBJ2-4; 7 bases map to TRBD1. The trim removed 4 bases at V and 7 bases at J, leaving 10 bases unmatched. This CDR3 contains 15 residues. CDR1 is MGHDK, CDR2 SYGVNS, per germline.

This clone was seen a handful of times. J is TRBJ2-1 and V is TRBV4-2; 12 bases are a match to TRBD2. Germline CDR1 reads LGHNA; CDR2 reads YNFKEQ. Trimming cost V 6 bases and J 8 bases; bases outside gene matches: 14. This CDR3 comprises 17 residues. CDR3 amino acids: CASSQTPSGRAFDEQFF. The CDR3 DNA reads as TGTGCCAGCAGTCAGACCCCTAGCGGGAGGGCCTTCGATGAGCAGTTCTTC.

This chain connects TRBV9 to TRBJ2-1; the D is unclear. In germline, CDR1 is SGDLS, CDR2 YYNGEE. This CDR3 spans 16 amino acids. Trimming took 0 bases from V and 5 from J, leaving 15 bases between them. The CDR3 nucleotides read TGTGCCAGCAGCGTAGGCCCAGATTGGCAGCACAATGAGCAGTTCTTC. This encodes CASSVGPDWQHNEQFF.

This sequence joins TRBV2 and TRBJ1-3, with D hard to call. The CDR3 loop spans 15 amino acids. The germline gives CDR1 SNHLY, CDR2 FYNNEI. The V end was cut by 7 bases, the J end by 0 bases, with 13 bases between. DNA of the CDR3: TGTGCCAGCACGAGTTATGCGTTCTCTGGAAACACCATATATTTT. As protein: CASTSYAFSGNTIYF.

The table lists this clone with a few counts. This rearrangement joins TRBV15 to TRBJ2-5; maybe TRBD1 (5 bases). The V and J ends lost 3 bases and 3 bases respectively, with 14 bases between them. This CDR3 spans 15 amino acids. CDR1 and CDR2 (germline): LNHNV, YYDKDF (reference sequence). Here the CDR3 reads CATSRGPDKEETQYF. CDR3 bases: TGTGCCACCAGCAGGGGTCCGGACAAAGAAGAGACCCAGTACTTC.

This chain connects TRBV23-1 to TRBJ2-7, with D tentatively TRBD1 or TRBD2 (6 bases each). TRBV23-1 is an open reading frame whose function is uncertain. Deletions cut 4 bases from V and 3 bases from J, with 19 bases between. CDR3 length: 16 residues. The CDR3, as DNA: TGCGCCAGCAGTCCGGGACTTCGGGGGCTGCGCTACGAGCAGTACTTC. Translation gives CASSPGLRGLRYEQYF.

The chain carries TRBV30 and TRBJ2-1, with 7 bases aligning to TRBD2. CDR1 is GTSNPN and CDR2 is SVGIG in the germline V gene (reference sequence). This CDR3 spans 12 amino acids. V dropped 4 bases and J dropped 12; count of bases not matched to a gene: 9. The DNA for the CDR3 is TGTGCCTGGAATCTCGCGACTAGCTTGCAGTTCTTC. It codes for CAWNLATSLQFF.

The sample holds a few counts of this clone. The chain uses TRBV7-9 and TRBJ2-1; TRBD2 is a possible D gene (6 bases). CDR1 is SEHNR and CDR2 is FQNEAQ in the germline V gene (reference sequence). Trimming took 4 bases from V and 1 from J, leaving 8 bases between them. The CDR3 has 14 amino acids. CDR3: CASSSGVSYNEQFF. For the CDR3, the DNA is TGTGCCAGCAGCTCGGGGGTATCCTACAATGAGCAGTTCTTC.

This clone was seen a few times. In DNA form, the CDR3 reads TGTGCCAGTAGTATAGTCGCTGGGGCCAACGTCCTGACTTTC. Translated: CASSIVAGANVLTF. This chain uses TRBV19 with TRBJ2-6; no clear D gene. Between the trimmed V and J ends, which lost 1 base and 2 bases, there was a span of 3 bases. The CDR3 has 14 amino acids. CDR1 LNHDA and CDR2 SQIVND come from the germline V gene (reference sequence).

The rearrangement joins TRBV4-1 to TRBJ2-1, with 10 bases matching TRBD2. Germline loops: CDR1 MGHRA, CDR2 YSYEKL. The CDR3 is 18 residues long. The V and J ends lost 0 bases and 6 bases, in that order; junction bases with no gene match: 11. CDR3 region: CASSQEGLAAPPLNEQFF. The CDR3 region has the DNA TGCGCCAGCAGCCAAGAAGGACTAGCGGCCCCCCCTCTCAATGAGCAGTTCTTC.

The chain is built from TRBV5-4 and TRBJ2-7; 8 nucleotides agree with TRBD1. Germline-derived CDR1 and CDR2 are SGHNT and YYREEE (reference sequence). This CDR3 comprises 16 residues. V lost 0 bases to trimming and J lost 1 base; unmatched junction nucleotides: 6. The CDR3 loop is CASSLGVTGVSYEQYF. The CDR3, as DNA: TGTGCCAGCAGCTTGGGAGTGACAGGGGTTTCCTACGAGCAGTACTTC.

Turning to this clone: The sample holds other DNA sequences that translate to the same CDR3. The chain uses TRBV19 and TRBJ1-1; no firm D call. The CDR3 sequence is 13 residues long. The V and J ends lost 0 bases and 0 bases respectively, with 2 bases between them. Germline CDR1 and CDR2: LNHDA and SQIVND (reference sequence). The CDR3 sequence: CASSIELNTEAFF. The CDR3 DNA follows: TGTGCCAGTAGTATAGAGCTGAACACTGAAGCTTTCTTT.

Concerning this clone itself: The junction shows a germline mismatch at one end, possibly a read error. This chain connects TRBV7-9 to TRBJ2-5; the match to TRBD1 covers 10 bases. The CDR3 has 12 residues. Germline V gives CDR1 SEHNR, CDR2 FQNEAQ (reference sequence). The DNA of the CDR3 is TGTGCGAGCAGGGACAGGGGCCCCTCGCTGTACTTC. Translated: CASRDRGPSLYF.

The gene calls are TRBV5-1 and TRBJ2-7; TRBD1 matches at 7 bases. CDR3 length: 13 amino acids. Looked up from germline, CDR1 is SGHRS and CDR2 is YFSETQ. V lost 1 base to trimming and J lost 5 bases; unmatched junction nucleotides: 3. This CDR3 is CASSLTGADEQYF. Written as DNA, the CDR3 is TGCGCCAGCAGCTTGACAGGGGCTGACGAGCAGTACTTC. Using reference TRBV5-1 and TRBJ2-7 for the parts outside the CDR3, the full variable domain is KAGVTQTPRYLIKTRGQQVTLSCSPISGHRSVSWYQQTPGQGLQFLFEYFSETQRNKGNFPGRFSGRQFSNSRSEMNVSTLELGDSALYLCASSLTGADEQYFGPGTRLTVT.

The rearrangement links TRBV5-6 to TRBJ2-3; 8 bases line up with TRBD1. The CDR3 runs 14 residues. Germline loops: CDR1 SGHDT, CDR2 YYEEEE. Germline trimming cut 4 bases from V and 5 bases from J; bases unmatched to any gene: 6. This chain's CDR3 is CASSPGTGGDTQYF. The CDR3 coding sequence is TGTGCCAGCAGCCCCGGTACAGGGGGAGATACGCAGTATTTT.

The sample holds a few counts of this clone. V gene TRBV15 combines with J gene TRBJ2-1; TRBD1 matches at 11 bases. The CDR3 is made up of 12 amino acids. CDR1 LNHNV and CDR2 YYDKDF come from the germline V gene (reference sequence). V lost 8 bases and J lost 6; bases outside the gene matches: 0. CDR3 sequence: CATGTGGNEQFF. The CDR3, as DNA: TGTGCCACCGGGACAGGGGGCAATGAGCAGTTCTTC. The full variable domain, rest sourced from reference TRBV15 and TRBJ2-1, is DAMVIQNPRYQVTQFGKPVTLSCSQTLNHNVMYWYQQKSSQAPKLLFHYYDKDFNNEADTPDNFQSRRPNTSFCFLDIRSPGLGDTAMYLCATGTGGNEQFFGPGTRLTVL.

This clone was seen only a few times. The chain joins TRBV29-1 to TRBJ1-2; 9 nucleotides align to TRBD1. Germline CDR1 is SQVTM and CDR2 is ANQGSEA. The CDR3 loop spans 13 amino acids. The V and J ends lost 8 bases and 2 bases, in that order; junction bases with no gene match: 6. The DNA of the CDR3 is TGCAGCATCCGACAGGGGGGAAACTATGGCTACACCTTC. Amino acids: CSIRQGGNYGYTF.

This clone was counted between two and nine times. Germline and junction disagree at one end, which may indicate a read error. CDR3 bases: TGCGCCGCCGGAGGTAGCGGGATCTCCTACGAGCAGTACTTC. Residues: CAAGGSGISYEQYF. The V gene is TRBV30, the J gene TRBJ2-7; 8 bases map to TRBD2. This CDR3 region has 14 residues. Germline lookup yields CDR1 GTSNPN and CDR2 SVGIG (reference sequence). Together with reference TRBV30 and TRBJ2-7, the CDR3 gives the full variable domain: SQTIHQWPATLVQPVGSPLSLECTVEGTSNPNLYWYRQAAGRGLQLLFYSVGIGQISSEVPQNLSASRPQDRQFILSSKKLLLSDSGFYLCAAGGSGISYEQYFGPGTRLTVT.

There are a few counts of this clone. The rearrangement uses TRBV7-2 and TRBJ2-1; TRBD2 agrees at 11 bases. The CDR3 is 15 amino acids. Germline V gene data show CDR1 as SGHTA and CDR2 as FQGNSA. Trimming at V came to 5 bases and at J to 9 bases, leaving 9 bases not matched to a gene. CDR3 coding DNA: TGTGCCAGCAGCGAAACTAGCGGGAGCTTTACTGAGCAGTTCTTC. Its protein is CASSETSGSFTEQFF.

J is TRBJ2-5 and V is TRBV9; no definite D call. The CDR3 contains 13 residues. V was clipped by 4 bases and J by 7 bases, with 14 bases between them. Germline values: CDR1 SGDLS, CDR2 YYNGEE. The CDR3 DNA follows: TGTGCCAGCAGCTCCCCCATGGATTGGACCCAGTACTTC. This gives the protein CASSSPMDWTQYF.

V is TRBV5-1 and J is TRBJ2-1; D is undetermined. Per the germline V gene, CDR1 is SGHRS and CDR2 is YFSETQ. V lost 10 bases, J lost 1 base, and 18 bases lay in between. The CDR3 has 15 amino acids. The CDR3 bases are TGCGCCGGCTACAGCGTCCTCTTATCCTACAATGAGCAGTTCTTC. Its translation is CAGYSVLLSYNEQFF.

This clone showed up just a few times. The V call is TRBV7-6, the J call TRBJ2-5; D might be TRBD1 (5 bases). CDR1 SGHVS and CDR2 FNYEAQ come from the germline V gene. This CDR3 contains 16 residues. V shed 7 bases and J shed 4 bases, with 22 bases lying between them. The DNA of the CDR3 is TGTGCCAGCACCCGATTAGGAGCAGGGCCGCGAGAGACCCAGTACTTC. This translates into CASTRLGAGPRETQYF.

The CDR3: CAGRGAGANVLTF. In nucleotides, the CDR3 is TGTGCCGGGCGCGGCGCTGGGGCCAACGTCCTGACTTTC. The V call is TRBV30, the J call TRBJ2-6; D gene ambiguous. V lost 8 bases and J lost 2, with 10 bases in between. Germline V gene data show CDR1 as GTSNPN and CDR2 as SVGIG (reference sequence). The CDR3 runs 13 residues.

This chain joins TRBV28 and TRBJ1-2; maybe TRBD1 (6 bases). Germline CDR1 is MDHEN and CDR2 is SYDVKM. Trimming took off 10 bases at V and 2 bases at J, with 17 bases between the two ends. CDR3 size: 14 residues. This CDR3 reads CAIRRSGTNYGYTF. The CDR3 DNA sequence: TGTGCCATCCGGAGGTCGGGGACAAACTATGGCTACACCTTC.

The chain joins TRBV15 to TRBJ2-2; 10 bases agree with TRBD2. CDR1 is LNHNV, CDR2 YYDKDF, per germline (reference sequence). This CDR3 has 17 residues. J was trimmed by 7 bases and V by 1 base; bases with no gene match: 9. The CDR3 nucleotides are TGTGCCACCAGCAGAGGGCTAGCGGGAGCCTCGGGCGGGGAGCTGTTTTTT. Translation: CATSRGLAGASGGELFF.

This chain connects TRBV5-1 to TRBJ2-5; tentatively, D is TRBD2 (6 bases). Deletions cut 0 bases from V and 5 bases from J, with 14 bases between. The CDR3 spans 15 residues. Germline CDR1 is SGHRS and CDR2 is YFSETQ. The CDR3 DNA is TGCGCCAGCAGCTTGGAGGGCGCAGGGAGGGAGACCCAGTACTTC. Translated, it gives CASSLEGAGRETQYF.